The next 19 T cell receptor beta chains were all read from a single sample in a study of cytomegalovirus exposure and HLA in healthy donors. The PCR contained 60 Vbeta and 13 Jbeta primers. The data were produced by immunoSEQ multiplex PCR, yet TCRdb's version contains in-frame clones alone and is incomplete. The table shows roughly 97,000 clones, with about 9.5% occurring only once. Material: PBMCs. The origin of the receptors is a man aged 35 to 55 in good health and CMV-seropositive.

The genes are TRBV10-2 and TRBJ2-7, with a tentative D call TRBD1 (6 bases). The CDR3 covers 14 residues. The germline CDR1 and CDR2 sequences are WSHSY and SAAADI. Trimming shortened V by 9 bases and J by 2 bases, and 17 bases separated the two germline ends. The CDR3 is CASSTTGLAYEQYF. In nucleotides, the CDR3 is TGCGCCAGTTCCACGACAGGCCTTGCCTACGAGCAGTACTTC.

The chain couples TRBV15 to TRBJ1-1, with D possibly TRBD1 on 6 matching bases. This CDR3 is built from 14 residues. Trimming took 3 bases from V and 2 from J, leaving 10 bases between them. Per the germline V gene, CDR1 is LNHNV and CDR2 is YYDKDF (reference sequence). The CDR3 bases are TGTGCCACCAGCAGGTGGACAGACAACACTGAAGCTTTCTTT. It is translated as CATSRWTDNTEAFF. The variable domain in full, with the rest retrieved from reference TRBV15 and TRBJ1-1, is DAMVIQNPRYQVTQFGKPVTLSCSQTLNHNVMYWYQQKSSQAPKLLFHYYDKDFNNEADTPDNFQSRRPNTSFCFLDIRSPGLGDTAMYLCATSRWTDNTEAFFGQGTRLTVV.

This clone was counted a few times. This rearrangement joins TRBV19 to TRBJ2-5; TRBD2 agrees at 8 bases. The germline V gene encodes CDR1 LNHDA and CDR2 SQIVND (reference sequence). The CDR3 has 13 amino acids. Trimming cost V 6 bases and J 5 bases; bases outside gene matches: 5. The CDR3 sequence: CASSGRVRETQYF. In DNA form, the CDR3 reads TGTGCCAGTAGCGGGAGGGTAAGGGAGACCCAGTACTTC.

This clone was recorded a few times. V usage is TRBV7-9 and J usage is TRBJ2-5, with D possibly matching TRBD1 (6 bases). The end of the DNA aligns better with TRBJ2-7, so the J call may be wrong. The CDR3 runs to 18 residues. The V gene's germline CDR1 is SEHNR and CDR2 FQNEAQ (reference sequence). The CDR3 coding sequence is TGTGCCAGCAGCTCCCAGTGGGGGCGACAGATATCAGCCTACGAGCAGTACTTC. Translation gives CASSSQWGRQISAYEQYF.

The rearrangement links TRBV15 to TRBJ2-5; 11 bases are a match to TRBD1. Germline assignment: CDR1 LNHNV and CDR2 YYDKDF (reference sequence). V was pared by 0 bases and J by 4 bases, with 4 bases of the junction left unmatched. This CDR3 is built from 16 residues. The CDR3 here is CATSRDGGTGGETQYF. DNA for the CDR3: TGTGCCACCAGCAGAGATGGGGGGACAGGGGGAGAGACCCAGTACTTC.

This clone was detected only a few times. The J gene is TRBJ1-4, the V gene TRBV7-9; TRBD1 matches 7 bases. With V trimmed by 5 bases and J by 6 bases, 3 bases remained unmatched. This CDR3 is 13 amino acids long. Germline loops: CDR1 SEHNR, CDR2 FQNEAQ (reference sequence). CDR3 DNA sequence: TGTGCCAGCAGCAGGGGGCGGGATGAAAAACTGTTTTTT. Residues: CASSRGRDEKLFF. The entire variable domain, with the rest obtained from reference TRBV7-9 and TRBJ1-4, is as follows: DTGVSQNPRHKITKRGQNVTFRCDPISEHNRLYWYRQTLGQGPEFLTYFQNEAQLEKSRLLSDRFSAERPKGSFSTLEIQRTEQGDSAMYLCASSRGRDEKLFFGSGTQLSVL.

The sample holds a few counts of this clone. The CDR3 DNA is TGTGCCAGCAGCTCCCGGACTAGCAGCCAAGAGACCCAGTACTTC. Its translation: CASSSRTSSQETQYF. The gene calls are TRBV13 and TRBJ2-5, with 8 positions matching TRBD2. The junction had 5 bases not matched to a gene; V was cut back by 4 bases and J by 1 base. In germline, CDR1 is PRHDT, CDR2 FYEKMQ (reference sequence). The CDR3 has 15 amino acids. Drawing the rest from reference TRBV13 and TRBJ2-5, the complete variable domain is AAGVIQSPRHLIKEKRETATLKCYPIPRHDTVYWYQQGPGQDPQFLISFYEKMQSDKGSIPDRFSAQQFSDYHSELNMSSLELGDSALYFCASSSRTSSQETQYFGPGTRLLVL.

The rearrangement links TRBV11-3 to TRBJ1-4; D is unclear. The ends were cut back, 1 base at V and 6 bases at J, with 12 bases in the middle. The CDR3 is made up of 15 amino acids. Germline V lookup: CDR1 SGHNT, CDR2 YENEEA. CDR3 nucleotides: TGTGCCAGCAGCTTAGGAACATACCGTGATGAAAAACTGTTTTTT. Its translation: CASSLGTYRDEKLFF.

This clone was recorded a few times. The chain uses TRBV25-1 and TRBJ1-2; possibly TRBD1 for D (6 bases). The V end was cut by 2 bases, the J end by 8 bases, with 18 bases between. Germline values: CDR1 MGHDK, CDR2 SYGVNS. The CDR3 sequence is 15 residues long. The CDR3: CASSEPGQTGSGYTF. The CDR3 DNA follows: TGTGCCAGCAGTGAACCGGGACAAACGGGGAGCGGCTACACCTTC.

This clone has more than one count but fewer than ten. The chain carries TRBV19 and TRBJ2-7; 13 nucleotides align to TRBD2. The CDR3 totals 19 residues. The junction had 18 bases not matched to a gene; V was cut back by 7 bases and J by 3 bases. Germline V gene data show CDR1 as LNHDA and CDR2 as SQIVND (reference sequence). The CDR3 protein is CASTSSILAGGPSGYEQYF. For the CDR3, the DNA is TGTGCCAGTACCTCCTCCATACTAGCGGGAGGGCCAAGTGGCTACGAGCAGTACTTC.

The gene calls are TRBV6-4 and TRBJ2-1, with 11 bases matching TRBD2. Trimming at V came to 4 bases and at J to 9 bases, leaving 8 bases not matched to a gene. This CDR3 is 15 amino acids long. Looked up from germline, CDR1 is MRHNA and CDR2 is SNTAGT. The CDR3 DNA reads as TGTGCCAGCAGTGTCTTTACTAGCGGGAGTGGTGAGCAGTTCTTC. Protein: CASSVFTSGSGEQFF.

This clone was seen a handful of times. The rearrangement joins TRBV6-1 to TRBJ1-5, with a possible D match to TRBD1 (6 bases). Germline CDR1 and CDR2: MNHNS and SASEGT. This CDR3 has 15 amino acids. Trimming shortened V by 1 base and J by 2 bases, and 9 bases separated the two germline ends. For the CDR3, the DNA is TGTGCCAGCAGTGAAGTTGGGGGCGGCAATCAGCCCCAGCATTTT. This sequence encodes CASSEVGGGNQPQHF.

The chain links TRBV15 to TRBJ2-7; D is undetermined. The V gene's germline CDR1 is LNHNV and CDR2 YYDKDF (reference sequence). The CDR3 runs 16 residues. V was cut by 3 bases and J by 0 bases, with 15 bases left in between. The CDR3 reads CATSRETGFSSYEQYF. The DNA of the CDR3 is TGTGCCACCAGCAGGGAGACTGGCTTTAGCTCCTACGAGCAGTACTTC.

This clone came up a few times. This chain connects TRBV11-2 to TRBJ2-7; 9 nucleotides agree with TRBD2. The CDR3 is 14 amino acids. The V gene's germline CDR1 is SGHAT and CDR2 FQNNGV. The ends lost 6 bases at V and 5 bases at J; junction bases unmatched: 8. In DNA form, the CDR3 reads TGTGCCAGCAGAAATAGCGGGAGTCCCCACGAGCAGTACTTC. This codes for CASRNSGSPHEQYF.

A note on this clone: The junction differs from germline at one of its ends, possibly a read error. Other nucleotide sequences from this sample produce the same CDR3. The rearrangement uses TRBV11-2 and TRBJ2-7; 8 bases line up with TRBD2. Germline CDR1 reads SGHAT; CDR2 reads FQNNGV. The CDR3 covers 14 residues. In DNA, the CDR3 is TGCGCCAGCAGCTTAGCAGGGACTAGTTTAGAGCAGTACTTC. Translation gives CASSLAGTSLEQYF.

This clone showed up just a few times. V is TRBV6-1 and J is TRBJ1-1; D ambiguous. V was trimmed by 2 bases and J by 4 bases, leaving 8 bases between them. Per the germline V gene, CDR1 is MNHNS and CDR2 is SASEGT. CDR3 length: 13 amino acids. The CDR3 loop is CASSEKEVTEAFF. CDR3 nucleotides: TGTGCCAGCAGTGAAAAGGAGGTCACTGAAGCTTTCTTT.

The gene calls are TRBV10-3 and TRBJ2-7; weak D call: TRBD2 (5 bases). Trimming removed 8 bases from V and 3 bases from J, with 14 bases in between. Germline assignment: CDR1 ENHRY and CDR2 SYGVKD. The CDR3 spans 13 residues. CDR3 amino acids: CAIGRADHYEQYF. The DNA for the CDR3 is TGTGCCATCGGGCGGGCCGACCACTACGAGCAGTACTTC.

As DNA, the CDR3 is TGTGCCAGCGAACTAGCGGGAGTTCCTGGTGAGCAGTTCTTC. It specifies CASELAGVPGEQFF. The chain recombines TRBV25-1 with TRBJ2-1; 11 nucleotides agree with TRBD2. CDR3 size: 14 residues. CDR1 and CDR2 (germline): MGHDK, SYGVNS. V shed 8 bases, J shed 9 bases, and the junction held 9 bases outside the gene matches.

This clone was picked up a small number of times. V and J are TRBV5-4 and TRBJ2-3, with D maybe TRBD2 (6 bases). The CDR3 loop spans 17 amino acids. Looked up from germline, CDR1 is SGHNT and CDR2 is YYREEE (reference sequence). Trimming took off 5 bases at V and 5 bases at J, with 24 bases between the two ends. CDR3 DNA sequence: TGTGCCAGCAGTTTGATGCCCGGGAGCCTCCCCGGAGATACGCAGTATTTT. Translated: CASSLMPGSLPGDTQYF. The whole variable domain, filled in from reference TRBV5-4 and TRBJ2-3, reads ETGVTQSPTHLIKTRGQQVTLRCSSQSGHNTVSWYQQALGQGPQFIFQYYREEENGRGNFPPRFSGLQFPNYSSELNVNALELDDSALYLCASSLMPGSLPGDTQYFGPGTRLTVL.